The source of this T cell receptor (beta chain) is a study of blood T cell repertoires in COVID-19. The V end lost 6 bases, the J end lost 5 bases, and 7 bases lay between the germline ends. The CDR3 sequence is 12 residues long. Method: immunoSEQ multiplex PCR; TCRdb's copy keeps in-frame clones and lacks some. The data contain fewer than 350,000 clones, roughly nine tenths of them singletons. Two negative PCRs, clearance, or symptom resolution characterized the recovered Cohort 3 donors. J is TRBJ2-2 and V is TRBV12-3 or TRBV12-4; possibly TRBD2 for D (5 bases). This clonotype originated in a middle-aged woman who had recovered from COVID-19. Specimen: PBMCs or T cells enriched from blood (not recorded which). For the CDR3, the DNA is TGTGCCAGCAGGAGGGTTACCGGGGAGCTGTTTTTT. Translation: CASRRVTGELFF.